These 7 T cell receptor beta chains were all obtained from the same sample, sequenced in a study of T cell responses to AZD1222 COVID-19 vaccine. Method: immunoSEQ multiplex PCR; TCRdb's copy keeps in-frame clones and lacks some. This table holds about 130,000 clones, under 95% found once. Sequencing used peripheral blood, obtained on day 0 of AZD1222 vaccination. The receptor source for this set is an adult in good health.

This clone was observed once. Other DNA sequences in this specimen translate into the identical CDR3. The chain joins TRBV28 to TRBJ2-6; D may match TRBD1 or TRBD2 (5 bases each). The V end was cut by 2 bases, the J end by 2 bases, with 7 bases between. The CDR3 covers 15 residues. CDR1 is MDHEN and CDR2 is SYDVKM in the germline V gene. CDR3 loop: CASSLRGAGANVLTF. CDR3 nucleotides: TGTGCCAGCAGTTTAAGAGGGGCTGGGGCCAACGTCCTGACTTTC.

V and J are TRBV6-5 and TRBJ1-2; 9 bases agree with TRBD1. The germline CDR1 and CDR2 sequences are MNHEY and SVGAGI. V gave up 0 bases and J gave up 4 bases; unmatched junction bases: 3. The CDR3 spans 15 residues. The CDR3 loop reads CASSYSNRGPYGYTF. As DNA, the CDR3 is TGTGCCAGCAGTTACTCGAACAGGGGGCCCTATGGCTACACCTTC.

The rearrangement uses TRBV28 and TRBJ2-7; no reliable D call. V was clipped by 2 bases and J by 6 bases, with 8 bases between them. Per germline, CDR1 MDHEN and CDR2 SYDVKM. The CDR3 extends over 12 amino acids. The CDR3 sequence: CASSLQAGEQYF. The CDR3 DNA is TGTGCCAGCAGTTTACAGGCCGGCGAGCAGTACTTC.

V is TRBV7-6 and J is TRBJ2-7, with TRBD2 matching over 10 bases. CDR3 size: 15 residues. Unmatched junction bases numbered 7, after V lost 1 base and J lost 7 bases. Germline loops: CDR1 SGHVS, CDR2 FNYEAQ. DNA of the CDR3: TGTGCCAGCAGCTTAGAGTCTAGCGGGAGTTATGAGCAGTACTTC. Translating it yields CASSLESSGSYEQYF.

The CDR3 loop reads CASSPPSSNYGYTF. In DNA form, the CDR3 reads TGTGCCAGCAGCCCACCCTCCTCTAACTATGGCTACACCTTC. This chain uses TRBV28 with TRBJ1-2; D gene ambiguous. Germline CDR1 and CDR2: MDHEN and SYDVKM. The CDR3 sequence is 14 residues long. The V gene lost 6 bases and the J gene lost 0 bases, with 11 bases spanning the gap.

The J gene is TRBJ1-2, the V gene TRBV7-3; possible D gene TRBD1, 6 bases. Germline CDR1 is SGHTA and CDR2 is FQGTGA. CDR3 size: 15 residues. The V and J ends lost 4 bases and 3 bases respectively, with 15 bases between them. The CDR3 spells CASSSDSSSDYGYTF. The CDR3 DNA follows: TGTGCCAGCAGCTCGGACAGCAGTTCGGACTATGGCTACACCTTC.

V gene TRBV6-5 combines with J gene TRBJ1-3, with 7 bases lining up with TRBD1. The germline CDR1 and CDR2 sequences are MNHEY and SVGAGI. This CDR3 region has 13 residues. J lost 6 bases, V lost 4 bases, and 3 bases had no gene match. CDR3 coding DNA: TGTGCCAGCAGTTTGGGACAGTTAAACACCATATATTTT. Its protein is CASSLGQLNTIYF.